A single sample gave rise to the 8 T cell receptor beta chains below, sequenced in a study of cytomegalovirus exposure and HLA in healthy donors. Primers for the PCR totalled 60 Vbeta and 13 Jbeta. Libraries were prepared by immunoSEQ multiplex PCR; TCRdb keeps only in-frame clonotypes and omits some of them. The sample yields under 200,000 clones, roughly two thirds seen once. The specimen sequenced was PBMCs. The receptor set was obtained from a woman aged 18-29 years in good health and CMV-seropositive.

This clone was picked up one time. The chain combines TRBV4-3 with TRBJ2-1; possible D gene TRBD2, 5 bases. CDR3 length equals 14 residues. The V gene lost 0 bases and the J gene lost 8 bases, with 11 bases spanning the gap. The germline CDR1 and CDR2 sequences are LGHNA and YSLEER. CDR3 in DNA: TGCGCCAGCAGCCAAGATCCCGGGGTGGATGAGCAGTTCTTC. It yields the protein CASSQDPGVDEQFF.

V and J are TRBV27 and TRBJ2-7; TRBD1 aligns across 11 bases. The length of the CDR3 is 15 residues. CDR1 and CDR2 from the germline V gene are MNHEY and SMNVEV (reference sequence). The ends lost 5 bases at V and 7 bases at J; junction bases unmatched: 10. In DNA, the CDR3 is TGTGCCAGCAGTGTCGGGACAGGGGGTTTCTGGGAGCAGTACTTC. It encodes CASSVGTGGFWEQYF.

The V and J genes are TRBV13 and TRBJ2-7; TRBD2 agrees at 8 bases. The CDR3 length is 15 residues. Germline-derived CDR1 and CDR2 are PRHDT and FYEKMQ (reference sequence). The J segment lost 0 bases and the V segment lost 3 bases, leaving 4 bases of the junction unmatched. CDR3 loop: CASSFSGALSYEQYF. CDR3 DNA: TGTGCCAGCAGCTTTAGCGGGGCCCTCTCCTACGAGCAGTACTTC.

The chain links TRBV5-1 to TRBJ1-2; D gene ambiguous. CDR3 length: 13 amino acids. Per germline, CDR1 SGHRS and CDR2 YFSETQ. V lost 0 bases and J 6 bases, leaving 9 bases between the germline ends. CDR3 in DNA: TGCGCCAGCAGCTTGGACAGCCGGAATGGCTACACCTTC. Amino acid sequence: CASSLDSRNGYTF.

This chain uses TRBV4-3 with TRBJ2-2; D is possibly TRBD2 (5 bases). V was pared by 0 bases and J by 0 bases, with 17 bases between. This CDR3 contains 19 residues. Germline V lookup: CDR1 LGHNA, CDR2 YSLEER. This CDR3 reads CASSQDLILTRPNTGELFF. CDR3 sequence (DNA): TGCGCCAGCAGCCAAGATTTAATACTCACTAGGCCGAACACCGGGGAGCTGTTTTTT.

V gene TRBV28 combines with J gene TRBJ1-1; D unresolved. V dropped 10 bases and J dropped 8 bases, with 23 bases sitting between them. Germline CDR1 is MDHEN and CDR2 is SYDVKM. The CDR3 is 14 amino acids. The CDR3 here is CATTGTPGASEAFF. The CDR3 DNA follows: TGTGCCACCACGGGAACGCCGGGAGCTTCGGAAGCTTTCTTT.

The chain is built from TRBV28 and TRBJ1-2, with D possibly matching TRBD1 (6 bases). The germline gives CDR1 MDHEN, CDR2 SYDVKM. V gave up 6 bases and J gave up 13 bases, with 21 bases separating them. This CDR3 is 13 amino acids long. CDR3 DNA: TGTGCCAGCAGCTATATACTGGACAGACGATGCACCTTC. Protein sequence: CASSYILDRRCTF.

The V and J genes are TRBV9 and TRBJ1-2, with D possibly being TRBD1 (5 bases). This CDR3 is 14 amino acids long. The V gene lost 6 bases and the J gene lost 7 bases, with 19 bases spanning the gap. Germline lookup yields CDR1 SGDLS and CDR2 YYNGEE. CDR3 region: CASTLAGQGGGYTF. CDR3 DNA: TGTGCCAGCACCCTAGCGGGGCAGGGAGGTGGCTACACCTTC.